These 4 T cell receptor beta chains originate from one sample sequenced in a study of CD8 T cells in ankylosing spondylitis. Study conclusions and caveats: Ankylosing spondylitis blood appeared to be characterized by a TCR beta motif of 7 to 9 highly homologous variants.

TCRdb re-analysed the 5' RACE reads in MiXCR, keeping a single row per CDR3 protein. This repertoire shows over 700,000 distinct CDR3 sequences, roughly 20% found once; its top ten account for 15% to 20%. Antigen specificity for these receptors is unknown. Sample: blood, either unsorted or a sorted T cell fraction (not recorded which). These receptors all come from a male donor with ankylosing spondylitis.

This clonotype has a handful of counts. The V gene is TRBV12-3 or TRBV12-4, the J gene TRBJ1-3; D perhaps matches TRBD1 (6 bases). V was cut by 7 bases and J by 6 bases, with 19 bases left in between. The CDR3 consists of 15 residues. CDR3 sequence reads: CASTLGPGDENTIYF. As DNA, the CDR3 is TGTGCCAGCACCCTAGGGCCAGGGGATGAAAACACCATATATTTT.

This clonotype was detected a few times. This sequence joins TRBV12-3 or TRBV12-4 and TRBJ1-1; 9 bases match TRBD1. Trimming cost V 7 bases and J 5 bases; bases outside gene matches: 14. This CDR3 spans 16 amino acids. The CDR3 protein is CASKPVSGQGGTEAFF. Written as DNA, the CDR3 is TGTGCCAGCAAACCAGTTTCGGGACAGGGAGGGACTGAAGCTTTCTTT.

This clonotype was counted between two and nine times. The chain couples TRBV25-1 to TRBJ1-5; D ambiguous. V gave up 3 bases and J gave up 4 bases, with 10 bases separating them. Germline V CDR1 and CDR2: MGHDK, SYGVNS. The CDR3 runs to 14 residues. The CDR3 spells CASSDGDGNQPQHF. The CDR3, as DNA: TGTGCCAGCAGTGATGGGGATGGGAATCAGCCCCAGCATTTT.

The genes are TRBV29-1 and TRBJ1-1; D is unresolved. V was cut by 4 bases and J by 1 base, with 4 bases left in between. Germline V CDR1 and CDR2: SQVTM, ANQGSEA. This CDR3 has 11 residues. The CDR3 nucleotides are TGCAGCGTTGTTCAGAACACTGAAGCTTTCTTT. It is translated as CSVVQNTEAFF.